These T cell receptor beta chains were read from a single sample in a study of T cell responses to AZD1222 COVID-19 vaccine. The table came from immunoSEQ multiplex PCR; TCRdb's copy has only in-frame clones and leaves some out. The sample consists of about 140,000 clones, 80% to 95% of them appearing once. Sequencing used peripheral blood, obtained 28 days after the second AZD1222 dose. These receptors came from an adult who received the AZD1222 COVID-19 vaccine. CDR3s include the opening cysteine and the closing phenylalanine or tryptophan. The D gene is left open where the match is weak.

d_gene	v_gene	j_gene	CDR3nt	CDR3aa
.	TRBV5-1	TRBJ1-1	TGCGCCAGCAGCGGTAACCTGAACACTGAAGCTTTCTTT	CASSGNLNTEAFF
TRBD2	TRBV27	TRBJ2-7	TGTGCCAGCAGTTCCCGACTAGCGGGAGGGCCATCCGAGCAGTACTTC	CASSSRLAGGPSEQYF
.	TRBV2	TRBJ1-5	TGTGCCAGCAGTGGAGACCAGCCCCAGCATTTT	CASSGDQPQHF
TRBD1	TRBV4-1	TRBJ1-1	TGCGCCAGCAGCCAAGAGGGTGACAGGGCAGACGTGAACACTGAAGCTTTCTTT	CASSQEGDRADVNTEAFF
.	TRBV28	TRBJ1-5	TGTGCCAGCAGTTTATTTCAGGGTTGGCATCAGCCCCAGCATTTT	CASSLFQGWHQPQHF
.	TRBV2	TRBJ1-6	TGTGCCAGCAGTTGGACAGTCTCCTATAATTCACCCCTCCACTTT	CASSWTVSYNSPLHF
.	TRBV27	TRBJ2-2	TGTGCCAGCAGACTAACAGGCGACTCGAACACCGGGGAGCTGTTTTTT	CASRLTGDSNTGELFF
.	TRBV11-3	TRBJ2-7	TGTGCCAGCAGCTTGGGTCCAGGGGATTACGAGCAGTACTTC	CASSLGPGDYEQYF
.	TRBV6-1	TRBJ1-5	TGTGCCAGCAGTGAAGCGGGTCATAGCAATCAGCCCCAGCATTTT	CASSEAGHSNQPQHF
.	TRBV28	TRBJ2-7	TGTGCCAGCAGTTTATCGGGGGCCCATTACGAGCAGTACTTC	CASSLSGAHYEQYF
.	TRBV14	TRBJ2-5	TGTGCCAGCAGCCAGGCCCGGGCTTCGATAGAGACCCAGTACTTC	CASSQARASIETQYF
.	TRBV15	TRBJ2-3	TGTGCCACCAGCCAACCGGACCTAACCGCCGGGGATACGCAGTATTTT	CATSQPDLTAGDTQYF
.	TRBV11-2	TRBJ2-1	TGTGCCAGCAGCTGGACAATATCCTCCTACAATGAGCAGTTCTTC	CASSWTISSYNEQFF
.	TRBV29-1	TRBJ2-2	TGCAGCGTCTATGGGTCGAACACCGGGGAGCTGTTTTTT	CSVYGSNTGELFF
TRBD2	TRBV4-1	TRBJ2-3	TGCGCCAGCAGCCAAGATACGGGAGGTTGGAATACGCAGTATTTT	CASSQDTGGWNTQYF
.	TRBV27	TRBJ2-1	TGTGCCAGCAGTTTATTTGGCGGTAACAATGAGCAGTTCTTC	CASSLFGGNNEQFF
.	TRBV12-3/TRBV12-4	TRBJ1-2	TGTGCCAGCAGTTTTGCGGCAGGGCGTGGCTACACCTTC	CASSFAAGRGYTF
.	TRBV12-3/TRBV12-4	TRBJ2-3	TGTGCCAGCAGCCCTTGGGGCACAGATACGCAGTATTTT	CASSPWGTDTQYF
.	TRBV23-1	TRBJ2-7	TGCGCCAGCAGACATAAGACAGGGAGGAATGAGCAGTACTTC	CASRHKTGRNEQYF
TRBD1	TRBV29-1	TRBJ2-2	TGCAGCGTTCCCCGGGACAGGGTAGGAACCGGGGAGCTGTTTTTT	CSVPRDRVGTGELFF
.	TRBV27	TRBJ2-7	TGTGCCAGCAGTTACAGGGAATGGGATGAGCAGTACTTC	CASSYREWDEQYF
.	TRBV7-9	TRBJ1-6	TGTGCCAGCAGCCACCCCCTTGGGATCAATAATTCACCCCTCCACTTT	CASSHPLGINNSPLHF
.	TRBV5-1	TRBJ2-7	TGCGCCAGCAGCATAGCTACGGGGGTTTCGGCCTACGAGCAGTACTTC	CASSIATGVSAYEQYF
TRBD2	TRBV14	TRBJ2-3	TGTGCCAGCAGCGCCCGTAGCGGGGCAACTAGCACAGATACGCAGTATTTT	CASSARSGATSTDTQYF
.	TRBV19	TRBJ2-7	TGTGCCAGTAGTATCAGTCTCGGAGGACGGGTCCCCTACGAGCAGTACTTC	CASSISLGGRVPYEQYF
TRBD2	TRBV7-3	TRBJ2-3	TGTGCCAGCAGCTTTGGATCGGGACTAGCGGCAGATACGCAGTATTTT	CASSFGSGLAADTQYF
TRBD1	TRBV27	TRBJ2-7	TGTGCCAGCAGGGGACAGGGGCGCTACGAGCAGTACTTC	CASRGQGRYEQYF